This entry describes one T cell receptor beta chain. The sample originates from a study of blood T cell repertoires in COVID-19. Libraries were prepared by immunoSEQ multiplex PCR; TCRdb keeps only in-frame clonotypes and omits some of them. This table holds 300,000 to 350,000 clones, roughly nine tenths found once. The V end was cut by 7 bases, the J end by 3 bases, with 10 bases between. The V gene's germline CDR1 is GTSNPN and CDR2 SVGIG (reference sequence). CDR3 length: 11 residues. The J gene is TRBJ2-7, the V gene TRBV30, with D perhaps matching TRBD1 (6 bases). The sequence came from a woman aged 30 to 39 who had been exposed to COVID-19. Sequenced sample: PBMCs or T cells enriched from blood (not recorded which). This chain's CDR3 is CAFQGFYEQYF. The CDR3 DNA follows: TGTGCCTTCCAGGGGTTCTACGAGCAGTACTTC. Combining the CDR3 with reference TRBV30 and TRBJ2-7 gives the whole variable domain SQTIHQWPATLVQPVGSPLSLECTVEGTSNPNLYWYRQAAGRGLQLLFYSVGIGQISSEVPQNLSASRPQDRQFILSSKKLLLSDSGFYLCAFQGFYEQYFGPGTRLTVT.